This is a list of T cell receptor beta chains from one sample in a study of blood T cell repertoires in COVID-19. Using immunoSEQ multiplex PCR, the repertoire was profiled, and TCRdb retains in-frame clones only, with some absent. This sample has 63,000 or so clones, with around four fifths found just once. Sequencing was done on a sample of peripheral blood. The receptors stem from a human donor in a cohort sampled during active COVID-19. Both conserved end residues are part of each CDR3. D genes are given only for firm matches. A row's size may be missing; if present it is once, few, many or a size class.

>-|TRBJ2-1|TRBV4-3|-
TGCGCCAGCAGCCAAGGGGACACGGATAAGGAGCAGTTCTTC
CASSQGDTDKEQFF
>-|TRBJ1-2|TRBV3-1/TRBV3-2|TRBD1
TGTGCCAGCAGCCAAGTTGGAACAGGGGCAGGCTATGGCTACACCTTC
CASSQVGTGAGYGYTF
>-|TRBJ2-3|TRBV10-3|TRBD2
TGTGCCATCGGGACTAGCGATTATGGTACGCAGTATTTT
CAIGTSDYGTQYF
>-|TRBJ2-1|TRBV5-4|-
TGTGCCAGCACCCCGTGGGCGGGAAATAGTGAGCAGTTCTTC
CASTPWAGNSEQFF
>-|TRBJ2-3|TRBV5-6|-
TGTGCCAGCAGCCTTCCGGGGGAATTGAGCACAGATACGCAGTATTTT
CASSLPGELSTDTQYF
>-|TRBJ1-4|TRBV30|-
TGTGCCTGGAGTGTACTCAATGGGGCAAAACTGTTTTTT
CAWSVLNGAKLFF
>-|TRBJ1-6|TRBV4-2|-
TGTGCCAGCAGCCAAGATCGGCGGGCAGGTCAGTCACCCCTCCACTTT
CASSQDRRAGQSPLHF
>-|TRBJ2-3|TRBV19|TRBD2
TGTGCCAGTAGTGCCCAGCGGGGGAAAACAGATACGCAGTATTTT
CASSAQRGKTDTQYF
>few|TRBJ2-5|TRBV30|-
TGTGCCTGGAACCGGGAGTACCAAGAGACCCAGTACTTC
CAWNREYQETQYF
>-|TRBJ2-7|TRBV28|-
TGTGCCAGCAGGCATGTGACTCCTGAATCCTACGAGCAGTACTTC
CASRHVTPESYEQYF
>once|TRBJ2-6|TRBV5-6|-
TGTGCCAGCAGCTTGGGCGCCTACAACGTCCTGACTTTC
CASSLGAYNVLTF
>-|TRBJ2-7|TRBV4-3|-
TGCGCCAGCAGCCAAGTCCCAGGCGCTTACGAGCAGTACTTC
CASSQVPGAYEQYF
>-|TRBJ2-6|TRBV27|-
TGTGCCAGCAGTATACGGTTCTCTGGGGCCAACGTCCTGACTTTC
CASSIRFSGANVLTF
>-|TRBJ2-3|TRBV7-2|TRBD2
TGTGCCAGCAGCCTACTGGCGGGAGGGGAGGCAGATACGCAGTATTTT
CASSLLAGGEADTQYF
>once|TRBJ1-1|TRBV16|-
TGTGCCAGCATTGTGACAGGCTTCACTGAAGCTTTCTTT
CASIVTGFTEAFF
>-|TRBJ1-4|TRBV7-2|TRBD1
TGTGCCAGCAGCTTGGGGACAGGGCTCTTCAATGAAAAACTGTTTTTT
CASSLGTGLFNEKLFF
>-|TRBJ2-7|TRBV4-2|-
TGTGCCAGCAGCCAAGGGGCCGGATCCTTAACCGGCCCGAGGGCCGAGCAGTACTTC
CASSQGAGSLTGPRAEQYF
>-|TRBJ1-2|TRBV9|-
TGTGCCAGCAGCGTGGCAAGGACAGCCAGTAACTATGGCTACACCTTC
CASSVARTASNYGYTF
>few|TRBJ1-5|TRBV4-3|-
TGCGCCAGCAGCCAAGAGACAGTTAGCAATCAGCCCCAGCATTTT
CASSQETVSNQPQHF
>-|TRBJ2-2|TRBV5-4|TRBD1
TGTGCCAGCAGCGACAGGGGGCTGAACACCGGGGAGCTGTTTTTT
CASSDRGLNTGELFF
>-|TRBJ2-7|TRBV30|TRBD2
TGTGCCTGGACCGTAGCTGCGGGGGGCGAGCAGTACTTC
CAWTVAAGGEQYF
>-|TRBJ2-5|TRBV18|-
TGTGCCAGCTCACTCCAGGGGTTGGAAGAGACCCAGTACTTC
CASSLQGLEETQYF
>once|TRBJ2-7|TRBV30|TRBD2
TGTGCCTGGAAAGCAGCTCGCGGGAGGGCCGAGCAGTACTTC
CAWKAARGRAEQYF
>-|TRBJ1-2|TRBV11-2|-
TGTGCCAGCAGCTTAAGCGTCATTAACTATGGCTACACCTTC
CASSLSVINYGYTF
>once|TRBJ2-7|TRBV7-8|-
TGTGCCAGCAGCTTACTGGCGGGGAGAAATTACGAGCAGTACTTC
CASSLLAGRNYEQYF
>-|TRBJ2-7|TRBV14|-
TGTGCCAGCAGCCAAGCCTCCCTGCAGTACTTC
CASSQASLQYF
>-|TRBJ1-1|TRBV6-5|-
TGTGCCAGCAGTTACTCGCCAAGCGCGCGGAACACTGAAGCTTTCTTT
CASSYSPSARNTEAFF
>-|TRBJ2-7|TRBV4-3|TRBD1
TGCGCCAGCAGCCGGACAGGGTTTTCCTACGAGCAGTACTTC
CASSRTGFSYEQYF
>-|TRBJ2-7|TRBV6-2/TRBV6-3|TRBD1
TGTGCCAGCAGCGTCGGACAGGGAGCCTCCTACGAGCAGTACTTC
CASSVGQGASYEQYF
>-|TRBJ2-7|TRBV11-2|-
TGTGCCAGCAGCCTTGCGGTCTACGAGCAGTACTTC
CASSLAVYEQYF
>-|TRBJ2-2|TRBV7-3|TRBD2
TGTGCCAGCAGTCAGACTAGCGGGGGGAACACCGGGGAGCTGTTTTTT
CASSQTSGGNTGELFF
>-|TRBJ2-3|TRBV11-2|TRBD2
TGTGCCAGCAGCCCTCGGACTAGCGGGGGGACAGATACGCAGTATTTT
CASSPRTSGGTDTQYF
>-|TRBJ2-3|TRBV3-1/TRBV3-2|-
TGTGCCAGCAGCTTCCGGGACTCTGCTAGCACAGATACGCAGTATTTT
CASSFRDSASTDTQYF
>-|TRBJ1-1|TRBV18|-
TGTGCCAGCTCACCACCGGGAGGGGGGCTTGAAGCTTTCTTT
CASSPPGGGLEAFF
>-|TRBJ2-3|TRBV4-2|TRBD2
TGTGCCAGCAGCCAAGATAAGGGGACTAGCGTGACAGATACGCAGTATTTT
CASSQDKGTSVTDTQYF
>once|TRBJ1-5|TRBV4-3|-
TGCGCCAGCAGCCCGTCGGACAGCCTATATAGCAATCAGCCCCAGCATTTT
CASSPSDSLYSNQPQHF
>-|TRBJ2-1|TRBV5-1|-
TGCGCCAGCATCCCCGACTACGGGATTTTACGTAATGAGCAGTTCTTC
CASIPDYGILRNEQFF
>-|TRBJ2-7|TRBV15|TRBD2
TGTGCCACCAGCACCGGACTAGGGGCGTACGAGCAGTACTTC
CATSTGLGAYEQYF
>-|TRBJ2-5|TRBV5-8|-
TGTGCCAGCAGCCCCGGGAACCAAGAGACCCAGTACTTC
CASSPGNQETQYF
>-|TRBJ1-1|TRBV3-1/TRBV3-2|-
TGTGCCAGCAGCCAAGGAGGGGGTAACACTGAAGCTTTCTTT
CASSQGGGNTEAFF
>-|TRBJ1-1|TRBV6-2/TRBV6-3|-
TGTGCCAGCAGTTCGTGGGGCAGGGTGAACACTGAAGCTTTCTTT
CASSSWGRVNTEAFF
>-|TRBJ1-2|TRBV4-2|-
TGTGCCAGCAGCCACGAATCTGGGGGCGGCTACACCTTC
CASSHESGGGYTF
>once|TRBJ2-7|TRBV10-3|TRBD1
TGTGCCATCAGTGAGTCGGGTTGGGACAGCGTAGACTACGAGCAGTACTTC
CAISESGWDSVDYEQYF
>few|TRBJ2-5|TRBV7-3|TRBD2
TGTGCCAGCAGCTCAGGACTAGCGGGGACGGGGACCCAGTACTTC
CASSSGLAGTGTQYF
>-|TRBJ2-7|TRBV5-1|TRBD1
TGCGCCAGCAGCGCACAGGGGCTGGACGAGCAGTACTTC
CASSAQGLDEQYF
>-|TRBJ1-6|TRBV30|TRBD1
TGTGCCTGGAGTTCGACAGGGAACGGATCACCCCTCCACTTT
CAWSSTGNGSPLHF
>-|TRBJ2-3|TRBV15|TRBD2
TGTGCCACCAGCAGTGGGTCTAGCGGGGGACCCTGGGCTGATACGCAGTATTTT
CATSSGSSGGPWADTQYF
>-|TRBJ2-2|TRBV6-2/TRBV6-3|TRBD1
TGTGCCAGCAGCCCTAGGGACAGGGCCCTACCCGGGGAGCTGTTTTTT
CASSPRDRALPGELFF
>-|TRBJ2-7|TRBV4-3|-
TGCGCCAGCAGCCAAGACCGGGACTCGGGTTACGAGCAGTACTTC
CASSQDRDSGYEQYF
>-|TRBJ2-6|TRBV15|-
TGTGCCACCAGCCACTCGGGGCAACAGGGCCCATCTGGGGCCAACGTCCTGACTTTC
CATSHSGQQGPSGANVLTF
>-|TRBJ1-2|TRBV6-1|-
TGTGCCAGCAGTGAAGCGAAGGACAGCAGGTATGGCTACACCTTC
CASSEAKDSRYGYTF
>-|TRBJ1-2|TRBV20-1|-
TGCAGTGCTAGCTCTGCGGGAGCCAACACCTTC
CSASSAGANTF
>-|TRBJ2-5|TRBV7-2|TRBD2
TGTGCCAGCAGCTTAGCGGCGGGAGGGGGACAAGAGACCCAGTACTTC
CASSLAAGGGQETQYF
>few|TRBJ2-7|TRBV6-2/TRBV6-3|-
TGTGCCAGCAGTCCCCCGCAGGGACATACCTACGAGCAGTACTTC
CASSPPQGHTYEQYF
>-|TRBJ1-2|TRBV7-6|TRBD1
TGTGCCAGCAGCTTAGATCATACAGGGGGCACGGATGGCTACACCTTC
CASSLDHTGGTDGYTF